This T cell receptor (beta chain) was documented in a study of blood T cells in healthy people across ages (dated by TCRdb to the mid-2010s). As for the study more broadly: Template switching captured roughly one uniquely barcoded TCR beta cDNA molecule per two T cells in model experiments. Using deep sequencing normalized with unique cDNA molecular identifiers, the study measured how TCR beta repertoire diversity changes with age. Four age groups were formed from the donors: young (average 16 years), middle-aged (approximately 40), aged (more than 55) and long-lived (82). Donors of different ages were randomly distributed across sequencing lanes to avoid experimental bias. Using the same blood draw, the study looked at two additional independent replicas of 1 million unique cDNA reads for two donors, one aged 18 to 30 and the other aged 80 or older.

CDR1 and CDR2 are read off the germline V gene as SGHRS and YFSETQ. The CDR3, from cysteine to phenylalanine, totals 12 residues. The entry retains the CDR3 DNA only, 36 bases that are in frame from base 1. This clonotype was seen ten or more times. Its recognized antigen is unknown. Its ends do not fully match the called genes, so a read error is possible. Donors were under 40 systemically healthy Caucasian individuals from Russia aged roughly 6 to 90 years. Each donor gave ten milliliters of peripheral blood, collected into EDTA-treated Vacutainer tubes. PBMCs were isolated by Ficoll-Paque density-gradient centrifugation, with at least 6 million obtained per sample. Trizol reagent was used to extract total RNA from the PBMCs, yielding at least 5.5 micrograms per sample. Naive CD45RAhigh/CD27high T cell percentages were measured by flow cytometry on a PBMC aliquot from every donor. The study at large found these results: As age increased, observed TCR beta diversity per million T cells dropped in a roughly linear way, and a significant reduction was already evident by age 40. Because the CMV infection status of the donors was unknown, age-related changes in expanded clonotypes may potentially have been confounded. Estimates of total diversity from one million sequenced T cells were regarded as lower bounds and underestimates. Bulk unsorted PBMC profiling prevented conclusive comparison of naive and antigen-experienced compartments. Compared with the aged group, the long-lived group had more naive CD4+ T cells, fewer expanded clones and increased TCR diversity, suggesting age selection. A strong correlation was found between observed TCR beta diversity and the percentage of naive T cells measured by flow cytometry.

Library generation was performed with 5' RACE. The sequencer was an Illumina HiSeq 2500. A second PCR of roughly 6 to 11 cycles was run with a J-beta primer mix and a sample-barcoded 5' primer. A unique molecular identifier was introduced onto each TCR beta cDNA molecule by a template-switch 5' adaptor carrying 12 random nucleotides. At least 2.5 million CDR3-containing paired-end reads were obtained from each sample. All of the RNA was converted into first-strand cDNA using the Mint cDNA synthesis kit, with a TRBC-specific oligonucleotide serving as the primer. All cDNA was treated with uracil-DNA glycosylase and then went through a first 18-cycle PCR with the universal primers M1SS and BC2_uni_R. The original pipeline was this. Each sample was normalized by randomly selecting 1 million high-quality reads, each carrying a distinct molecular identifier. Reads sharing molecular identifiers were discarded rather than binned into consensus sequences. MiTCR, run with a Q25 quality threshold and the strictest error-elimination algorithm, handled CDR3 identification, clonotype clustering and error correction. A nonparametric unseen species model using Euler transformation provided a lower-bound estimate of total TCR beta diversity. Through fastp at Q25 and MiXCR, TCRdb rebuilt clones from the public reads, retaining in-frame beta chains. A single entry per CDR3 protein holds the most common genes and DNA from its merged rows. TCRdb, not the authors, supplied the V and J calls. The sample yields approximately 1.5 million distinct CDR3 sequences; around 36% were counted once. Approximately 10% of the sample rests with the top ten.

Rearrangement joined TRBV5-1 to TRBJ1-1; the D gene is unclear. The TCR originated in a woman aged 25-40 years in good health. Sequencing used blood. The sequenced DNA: TGTGCCAGCAGCTTTGTAGGCACTGAAGCTTTCTTT. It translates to CASSFVGTEAFF.